These 4 T cell receptor beta chains were sequenced from one sample in a study of blood T cell repertoires in COVID-19. Measured with immunoSEQ multiplex PCR; TCRdb has only the in-frame clones, and not every one. This table has around 200,000 clones, about nine tenths appearing once. Sequencing used peripheral blood. The receptors shown here come from a man between 65 and 85 years old with active or convalescent COVID-19.

V usage is TRBV6-5 and J usage is TRBJ1-3; D may be TRBD1 (6 bases). The germline gives CDR1 MNHEY, CDR2 SVGAGI. The CDR3 runs 15 residues. Trimming pared 8 bases from V and 0 bases from J, leaving 14 bases between. The CDR3 DNA follows: TGTGCCAGCTCCTGGACAGAAAACTCTGGAAACACCATATATTTT. This sequence encodes CASSWTENSGNTIYF.

The rearrangement links TRBV14 to TRBJ2-3; 11 positions match TRBD2. The CDR3 runs 14 residues. The V gene end was trimmed by 5 bases and the J gene end by 9 bases; junction bases not matched to a gene: 7. Germline V gives CDR1 SGHDN, CDR2 FVKESK. The CDR3, as DNA: TGTGCCAGCAGCTCACTGACTAGCGGGAAAACGCAGTATTTT. Translation: CASSSLTSGKTQYF.

The chain carries TRBV5-1 and TRBJ1-1, with TRBD1 matching 8 bases. CDR1 is SGHRS, CDR2 YFSETQ, per germline. The CDR3 is 14 residues long. V was pared by 4 bases and J by 8 bases, with 10 bases of the junction left unmatched. The CDR3 sequence is CASSTAGQGWEAFF. Written as DNA, the CDR3 is TGCGCCAGCAGCACCGCCGGACAGGGATGGGAAGCTTTCTTT.

The rearrangement uses TRBV4-3 and TRBJ1-4; TRBD1 is a possible D gene (6 bases). V gave up 3 bases and J gave up 13 bases, with 18 bases separating them. Germline V lookup: CDR1 LGHNA, CDR2 YSLEER. CDR3 length: 14 amino acids. Here the CDR3 reads CASSQASGTNRLFF. The CDR3 region has the DNA TGCGCCAGCAGCCAGGCCTCGGGGACAAACCGACTGTTTTTT.